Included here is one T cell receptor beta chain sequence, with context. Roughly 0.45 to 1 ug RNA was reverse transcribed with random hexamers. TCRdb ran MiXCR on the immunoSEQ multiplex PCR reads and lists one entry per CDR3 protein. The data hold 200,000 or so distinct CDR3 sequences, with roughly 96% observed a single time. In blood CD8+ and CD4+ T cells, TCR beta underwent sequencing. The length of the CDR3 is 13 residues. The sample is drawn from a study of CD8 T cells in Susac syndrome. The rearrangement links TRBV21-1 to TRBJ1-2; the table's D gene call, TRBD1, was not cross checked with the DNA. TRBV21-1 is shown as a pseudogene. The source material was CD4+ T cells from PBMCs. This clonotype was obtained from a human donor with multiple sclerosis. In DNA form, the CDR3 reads TGTGCCAGCAGCACCCCTGGCCTATATGGCTACACCTTC. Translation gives CASSTPGLYGYTF.